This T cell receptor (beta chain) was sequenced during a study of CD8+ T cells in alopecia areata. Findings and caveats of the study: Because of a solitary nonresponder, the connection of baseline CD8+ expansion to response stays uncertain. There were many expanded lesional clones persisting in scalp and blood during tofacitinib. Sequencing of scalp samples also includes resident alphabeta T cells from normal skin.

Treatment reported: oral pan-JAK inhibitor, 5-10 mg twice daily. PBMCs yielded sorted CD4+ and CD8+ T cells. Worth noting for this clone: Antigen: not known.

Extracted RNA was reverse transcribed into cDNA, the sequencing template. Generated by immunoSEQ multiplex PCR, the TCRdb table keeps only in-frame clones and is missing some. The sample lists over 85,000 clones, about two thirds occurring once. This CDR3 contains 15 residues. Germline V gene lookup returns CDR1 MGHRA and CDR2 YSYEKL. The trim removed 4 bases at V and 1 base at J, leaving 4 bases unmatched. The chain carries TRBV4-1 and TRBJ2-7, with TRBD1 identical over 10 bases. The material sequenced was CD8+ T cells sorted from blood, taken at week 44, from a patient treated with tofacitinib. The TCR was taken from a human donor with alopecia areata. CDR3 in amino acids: CASSLRTGGSYEQYF. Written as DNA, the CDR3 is TGCGCCAGCAGCCTCAGGACAGGGGGATCCTACGAGCAGTACTTC.